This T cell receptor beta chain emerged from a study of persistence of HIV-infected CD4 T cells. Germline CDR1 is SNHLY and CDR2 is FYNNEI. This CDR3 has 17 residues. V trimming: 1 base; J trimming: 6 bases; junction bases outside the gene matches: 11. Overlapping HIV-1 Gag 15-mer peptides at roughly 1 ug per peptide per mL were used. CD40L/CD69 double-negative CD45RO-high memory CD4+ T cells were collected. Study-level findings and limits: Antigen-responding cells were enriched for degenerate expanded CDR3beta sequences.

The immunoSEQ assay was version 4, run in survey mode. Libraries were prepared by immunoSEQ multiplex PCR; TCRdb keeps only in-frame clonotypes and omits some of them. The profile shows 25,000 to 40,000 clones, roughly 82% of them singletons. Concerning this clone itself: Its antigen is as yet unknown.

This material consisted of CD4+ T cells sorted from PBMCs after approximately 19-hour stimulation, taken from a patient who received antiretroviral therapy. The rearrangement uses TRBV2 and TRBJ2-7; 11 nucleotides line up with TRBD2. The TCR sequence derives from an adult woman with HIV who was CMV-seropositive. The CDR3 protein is CASSEEVLLAGVFEQYF. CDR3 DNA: TGTGCCAGCAGTGAAGAGGTGCTACTAGCGGGAGTTTTCGAGCAGTACTTC.